What follows are 17 T cell receptor beta chains derived from one specimen sequenced in a study of pediatric ulcerative colitis. Libraries were prepared by immunoSEQ multiplex PCR; TCRdb keeps only in-frame clonotypes and omits some of them. The sample shows under 45,000 clones, roughly 83% of them seen only once. Sequenced material: blood. The source of these receptors is a girl aged 5-17 years with moderate ulcerative colitis.

This clone was picked up a small number of times. The chain uses TRBV15 and TRBJ1-5; 11 bases agree with TRBD1. The V segment lost 2 bases and the J segment 5 bases; nucleotides outside the gene matches: 5. There are 16 residues in the CDR3. Germline CDR1 and CDR2: LNHNV and YYDKDF (reference sequence). The CDR3 bases are TGTGCCACCAGCAGACTACCGGACAGGGGGCATCAGCCCCAGCATTTT. As protein: CATSRLPDRGHQPQHF.

The rearrangement links TRBV6-1 to TRBJ1-3, with D maybe TRBD1 (6 bases). Trimming removed 4 bases from V and 2 bases from J, with 12 bases in between. The CDR3 is 15 residues long. Germline-derived CDR1 and CDR2 are MNHNS and SASEGT. CDR3: CASSVGGPTGNTIYF. For the CDR3, the DNA is TGTGCCAGCAGTGTAGGGGGGCCCACTGGAAACACCATATATTTT.

The V call is TRBV6-5, the J call TRBJ1-6; no clear D gene. CDR1 and CDR2 (germline): MNHEY, SVGAGI. The CDR3 is 13 amino acids. V was trimmed by 6 bases and J by 10 bases, leaving 13 bases between them. CDR3 bases: TGTGCCAGCAGCCCGCCGCAGAGCTCACCCCTCCACTTT. Translating it yields CASSPPQSSPLHF.

This chain uses TRBV7-9 with TRBJ2-2; TRBD1 aligns across 8 bases. Germline V lookup: CDR1 SEHNR, CDR2 FQNEAQ (reference sequence). The ends lost 3 bases at V and 2 bases at J; junction bases unmatched: 8. The CDR3 runs to 17 residues. CDR3 DNA: TGTGCCAGCAGCTTGGCAGGGGGCATCCTTAACACCGGGGAGCTGTTTTTT. This sequence encodes CASSLAGGILNTGELFF.

Only one count was recorded for this clone. The rearrangement uses TRBV19 and TRBJ2-3, with 8 bases aligning to TRBD2. With 5 bases clipped from V and 4 bases from J, the junction kept 8 bases outside the gene matches. This CDR3 has 15 residues. Germline V gene lookup returns CDR1 LNHDA and CDR2 SQIVND (reference sequence). DNA of the CDR3: TGTGCCAGTAGTCCCCAAGCGGGAGAATCAGATACGCAGTATTTT. Translation gives CASSPQAGESDTQYF.

The V and J genes are TRBV6-4 and TRBJ2-1; D uncertain. Trimming cost V 2 bases and J 7 bases, with 6 bases left between them. This CDR3 has 12 residues. Germline V lookup: CDR1 MRHNA, CDR2 SNTAGT. This CDR3 is CASSDGGNEQFF. CDR3 coding DNA: TGTGCCAGCAGTGACGGTGGAAATGAGCAGTTCTTC.

This chain joins TRBV13 and TRBJ1-1, with 8 bases fitting TRBD1. Germline values: CDR1 PRHDT, CDR2 FYEKMQ (reference sequence). Losses at the gene ends were 4 bases for V and 10 bases for J; bases not matched to a gene: 11. This CDR3 comprises 14 residues. DNA for the CDR3: TGTGCCAGCAGCTCCCTCGGGACAGGATTTGGAGCTTTCTTT. It encodes CASSSLGTGFGAFF.

This sequence joins TRBV30 and TRBJ2-7, with 9 bases aligning to TRBD1. The CDR3 is 13 residues long. The germline V gene has CDR1 GTSNPN and CDR2 SVGIG (reference sequence). The J segment lost 6 bases and the V segment lost 8 bases, leaving 11 bases of the junction unmatched. The CDR3 reads CAGQGDRVGEQYF. DNA of the CDR3: TGTGCCGGTCAGGGGGACAGGGTCGGCGAGCAGTACTTC.

V gene TRBV18 combines with J gene TRBJ2-3, with 8 bases aligning to TRBD1. Germline V gene data show CDR1 as KGHSH and CDR2 as LQKENI. This CDR3 is built from 15 residues. With 0 bases clipped from V and 8 bases from J, the junction kept 7 bases outside the gene matches. The CDR3 nucleotides read TGTGCCAGCTCACCACCGGACAGGGCGAAGGCTACGCAGTATTTT. Encoded protein: CASSPPDRAKATQYF.

The chain uses TRBV2 and TRBJ2-2; D is perhaps TRBD2 (5 bases). Germline V CDR1 and CDR2: SNHLY, FYNNEI. CDR3 size: 16 residues. Trimming took off 8 bases at V and 0 bases at J, with 16 bases between the two ends. CDR3 amino acids: CASQSGPHANTGELFF. The DNA of the CDR3 is TGTGCCAGCCAAAGCGGCCCACACGCGAACACCGGGGAGCTGTTTTTT.

The chain employs TRBV6-1 and TRBJ1-1; D gene unclear. Trimming pared 7 bases from V and 1 base from J, leaving 10 bases between. The CDR3 loop spans 13 amino acids. Per germline, CDR1 MNHNS and CDR2 SASEGT. CDR3 nucleotides: TGTGCCAGCATTGCCTTCCCGAACACTGAAGCTTTCTTT. Its translation: CASIAFPNTEAFF.

This clone has a single count. This chain connects TRBV7-2 to TRBJ1-2, with D perhaps TRBD1 (6 bases). CDR3 length: 14 residues. Germline CDR1 SGHTA, CDR2 FQGNSA. V gave up 6 bases and J gave up 3 bases, with 14 bases separating them. CDR3 coding DNA: TGTGCCAGCAGTCGAGCCCGGACAGACTATGGCTACACCTTC. Translating gives CASSRARTDYGYTF.

This clone rates as large (0.1 to 1%). This chain links TRBV6-5 with TRBJ2-7; D possibly uses TRBD1 or TRBD2 (5 bases each). V was cut by 6 bases and J by 6 bases, with 15 bases left in between. Germline V gene sequence: CDR1 MNHEY, CDR2 SVGAGI. The CDR3 runs 13 residues. CDR3 residues: CASRIGEGSEQYF. CDR3 DNA sequence: TGTGCCAGCAGAATAGGTGAGGGGAGCGAGCAGTACTTC.

V and J are TRBV18 and TRBJ1-3; D remains ambiguous. This CDR3 comprises 15 residues. Between the trimmed V and J ends, which lost 3 bases and 4 bases, there was a span of 13 bases. Germline values: CDR1 KGHSH, CDR2 LQKENI. The chain's CDR3 is CASSPGPAQGNTIYF. The CDR3 DNA is TGTGCCAGCTCACCCGGGCCCGCCCAGGGAAACACCATATATTTT. Full variable domain (rest looked up from reference TRBV18 and TRBJ1-3): NAGVMQNPRHLVRRRGQEARLRCSPMKGHSHVYWYRQLPEEGLKFMVYLQKENIIDESGMPKERFSAEFPKEGPSILRIQQVVRGDSAAYFCASSPGPAQGNTIYFGEGSWLTVV.

The chain employs TRBV5-4 and TRBJ2-7; the D gene is possibly TRBD2 (6 bases). The CDR3 spans 15 residues. Germline V lookup: CDR1 SGHNT, CDR2 YYREEE (reference sequence). V was pared by 3 bases and J by 2 bases, with 15 bases between. CDR3 amino acids: CASSSNGRGTYEQYF. CDR3 bases: TGTGCCAGCAGCTCCAACGGGCGGGGCACCTACGAGCAGTACTTC.

This clone was counted only a few times. The gene calls are TRBV15 and TRBJ2-2, with 7 bases fitting TRBD1. The CDR3 contains 16 residues. The germline CDR1 and CDR2 sequences are LNHNV and YYDKDF (reference sequence). Trimming took 3 bases from V and 4 from J; bases not matched to a gene: 8. This CDR3 is CATSRYRDSPTGELFF. The CDR3 nucleotides are TGTGCCACCAGCAGGTACCGGGACAGCCCCACCGGGGAGCTGTTTTTT.

The chain uses TRBV28 and TRBJ2-1; 11 bases are shared with TRBD2. In germline, CDR1 is MDHEN, CDR2 SYDVKM. The CDR3 has 16 residues. Trimming cost V 10 bases and J 0 bases; bases outside gene matches: 8. DNA of the CDR3: TGTGCCACCGGGCCTAGCGGGGGGAGCTCCTACAATGAGCAGTTCTTC. As protein: CATGPSGGSSYNEQFF.